This TCR beta chain derives from a study of OX40 agonist ivuxolimab in advanced cancers. At the level of the study: Previous treatment with anti-PD-1, anti-PD-L1 or anti-CTLA-4 therapy was allowed; roughly 40% had received some. Regarding the study as a whole: At 0.1 to 3.0 mg/kg and by week 6, CD4+ and CD8+ T cells in the blood had expanded clonally. Low clonal expansion, among the lowest seen, marked partial responders at 0.1-3.0 mg/kg.

As regards this clone: Its antigen is unknown.

Germline V CDR1 and CDR2: MNHEY, SVGAGI. The ends were cut back, 2 bases at V and 3 bases at J, with 10 bases in the middle. The CDR3 is 14 amino acids. Using immunoSEQ multiplex PCR, the repertoire was profiled, and TCRdb retains in-frame clones only, with some absent. Of 55,000 to 75,000 clones in the sample, about 80% are singletons; the top ten hold about 2.3%. This TCR came from an adult with an advanced solid tumor such as melanoma, head and neck, liver or kidney cancer. The chain has TRBV6-5 and TRBJ1-2; no definite D call. Material: CD4+ or CD8+ T cells sorted from blood, obtained in a trial of the OX40 agonist ivuxolimab. Here the CDR3 reads CASSYGRGYYGYTF. Here the CDR3 DNA reads TGTGCCAGCAGTTACGGGCGGGGTTACTATGGCTACACCTTC.